One sample yielded the 11 T cell receptor beta chains listed below, sequenced in a study of shared clonotypes between healthy human individuals. TCRdb keeps only in-frame clones here, not all; method: immunoSEQ multiplex PCR. Found here are around 1.9 million clones, about 92% of them singletons; the top ten hold about 1.5%. Naive CD8 cells lacked CD45RO, underwent positive selection for CCR7 and left out terminally differentiated effector memory CD45RA+ cells. The specimen was naive CD8+ T cells from PBMCs. These receptors all come from a man younger than 30 in good health. Some clones in this sample may be carry-over from other donors' samples.

This sequence joins TRBV9 and TRBJ2-5; 8 bases agree with TRBD1. Losses at the gene ends were 1 base for V and 4 bases for J; bases not matched to a gene: 9. CDR1 and CDR2 (germline): SGDLS, YYNGEE. The CDR3 sequence is 16 residues long. In DNA form, the CDR3 reads TGTGCCAGCAGCGTATCAGACAGGGGTCGAGGAGAGACCCAGTACTTC. It is translated as CASSVSDRGRGETQYF. Full variable domain (rest looked up from reference TRBV9 and TRBJ2-5): DSGVTQTPKHLITATGQRVTLRCSPRSGDLSVYWYQQSLDQGLQFLIQYYNGEERAKGNILERFSAQQFPDLHSELNLSSLELGDSALYFCASSVSDRGRGETQYFGPGTRLLVL.

Worth noting for this clone: Other DNA sequences in the same sample also yield this CDR3. This chain links TRBV9 with TRBJ1-2; 8 nucleotides line up with TRBD1. With V trimmed by 2 bases and J by 0 bases, 0 bases remained unmatched. This CDR3 spans 14 amino acids. Germline CDR1 SGDLS, CDR2 YYNGEE. This chain's CDR3 is CASSVDRANYGYTF. The CDR3 DNA sequence: TGTGCCAGCAGCGTGGACAGGGCTAACTATGGCTACACCTTC.

The gene calls are TRBV5-1 and TRBJ2-7, with D possibly matching TRBD2 (6 bases). CDR1 SGHRS and CDR2 YFSETQ come from the germline V gene. The V gene lost 7 bases and the J gene lost 5 bases, with 13 bases spanning the gap. The CDR3 consists of 12 residues. The CDR3 DNA reads as TGCGCCAGCCGGGGGAGTCCGAACGAGCAGTACTTC. The encoded protein is CASRGSPNEQYF.

A few counts support this clone. This chain connects TRBV7-9 to TRBJ1-2, with 8 positions matching TRBD1. Germline CDR1 SEHNR, CDR2 FQNEAQ (reference sequence). V was clipped by 2 bases and J by 8 bases; unmatched bases: 1. The CDR3 runs to 12 residues. CDR3 DNA sequence: TGTGCCAGCAGCTTACCAGGGGGCGGCTACACCTTC. Protein sequence: CASSLPGGGYTF.

The chain combines TRBV29-1 with TRBJ2-7; 12 nucleotides agree with TRBD1. The J segment lost 5 bases and the V segment lost 3 bases, leaving 2 bases of the junction unmatched. The CDR3 consists of 13 residues. Germline loops: CDR1 SQVTM, CDR2 ANQGSEA. The CDR3 loop reads CSVEGQGADEQYF. The CDR3 DNA sequence: TGCAGCGTTGAGGGACAGGGGGCCGACGAGCAGTACTTC.

Notes on this clone: Its ends do not fully match the called genes, so a read error is possible. The CDR3 loop is CASSYGEGLAGPIF. The CDR3 DNA is TGTGCCAGCAGTTATGGAGAGGGACTAGCGGGACCCATCTTC. The genes are TRBV6-5 and TRBJ2-7; TRBD2 matches at 13 bases. The V gene's germline CDR1 is MNHEY and CDR2 SVGAGI. This CDR3 is built from 14 residues.

This clone was seen a few times. V usage is TRBV5-1 and J usage is TRBJ1-1, with D possibly being TRBD1 (5 bases). The V end lost 0 bases, the J end lost 1 base, and 13 bases lay between the germline ends. Germline V gene data show CDR1 as SGHRS and CDR2 as YFSETQ. The CDR3 runs to 16 residues. The CDR3 is CASSLGPWDGNTEAFF. The CDR3 DNA reads TGCGCCAGCAGCTTGGGGCCATGGGACGGGAACACTGAAGCTTTCTTT. Using reference TRBV5-1 and TRBJ1-1 for the parts outside the CDR3, the full variable domain is KAGVTQTPRYLIKTRGQQVTLSCSPISGHRSVSWYQQTPGQGLQFLFEYFSETQRNKGNFPGRFSGRQFSNSRSEMNVSTLELGDSALYLCASSLGPWDGNTEAFFGQGTRLTVV.

The V gene is TRBV10-2, the J gene TRBJ2-1; D is undetermined. This CDR3 contains 13 residues. V was trimmed by 4 bases and J by 4 bases, leaving 8 bases between them. From germline, CDR1 is WSHSY and CDR2 SAAADI. CDR3 nucleotide sequence: TGCGCCAGCAGTGGGTTAGCTTACAATGAGCAGTTCTTC. As protein: CASSGLAYNEQFF.

The rearrangement links TRBV28 to TRBJ1-4; no definite D call. This CDR3 region has 15 residues. V gave up 3 bases and J gave up 8 bases, with 16 bases separating them. CDR1 is MDHEN and CDR2 is SYDVKM in the germline V gene. The chain's CDR3 is CASSLRVGIGEKLFF. CDR3 bases: TGTGCCAGCAGTTTGCGGGTGGGCATCGGGGAAAAACTGTTTTTT.

This clone has a handful of counts. This chain uses TRBV7-9 with TRBJ1-1, with a possible D match to TRBD1 (5 bases). Trimming removed 5 bases from V and 3 bases from J, with 19 bases in between. The CDR3 contains 16 residues. Germline CDR1 reads SEHNR; CDR2 reads FQNEAQ (reference sequence). The CDR3 protein is CASSARAGREYTEAFF. The CDR3 DNA reads TGTGCCAGCAGCGCCCGGGCGGGGCGGGAGTACACTGAAGCTTTCTTT.

This clone appeared once. The chain is built from TRBV6-5 and TRBJ1-1, with 8 bases identical to TRBD1. Per the germline V gene, CDR1 is MNHEY and CDR2 is SVGAGI. Unmatched junction bases numbered 7, after V lost 6 bases and J lost 4 bases. CDR3 length equals 14 residues. The CDR3 DNA follows: TGTGCCAGCAGCGCTCGCACAGGGGGCACTGAAGCTTTCTTT. It codes for CASSARTGGTEAFF.